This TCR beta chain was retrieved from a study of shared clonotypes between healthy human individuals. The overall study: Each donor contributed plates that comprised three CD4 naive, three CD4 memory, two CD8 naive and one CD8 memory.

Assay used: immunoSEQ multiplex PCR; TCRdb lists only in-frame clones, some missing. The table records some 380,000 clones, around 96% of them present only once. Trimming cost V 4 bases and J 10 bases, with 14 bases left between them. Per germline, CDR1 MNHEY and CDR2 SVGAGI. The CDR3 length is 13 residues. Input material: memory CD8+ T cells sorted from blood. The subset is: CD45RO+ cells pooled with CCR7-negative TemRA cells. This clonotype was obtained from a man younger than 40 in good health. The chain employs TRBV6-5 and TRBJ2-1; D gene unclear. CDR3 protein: CASSFTNEYEQFF. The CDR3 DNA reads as TGTGCCAGCAGTTTTACGAATGAGTACGAGCAGTTCTTC.